This TCR beta chain was sequenced in a study of Graves' ophthalmopathy and Graves' hyperthyroidism. TCR beta CDR3 regions were amplified from RNA transcripts. Second-round multiplex PCR came after first-round RT-PCR with HTBI primers. TCRdb re-called the multiplex PCR reads with MiXCR, one entry per CDR3 protein. The table has about 340,000 distinct CDR3 sequences, about a sixth seen once. In this sample, this clonotype turned up many times. The CDR3 is made up of 13 amino acids. Trimming removed 4 bases from V and 5 bases from J, with 11 bases in between. The germline V gene encodes CDR1 KGHSH and CDR2 LQKENI.

The sequenced sample was peripheral blood. V and J are TRBV18 and TRBJ1-1; weak D call: TRBD1 (6 bases). The sequence was collected from an adult man with Graves' ophthalmopathy. The CDR3 sequence is CASSQGVLTEAFF. The CDR3 region has the DNA TGTGCCAGCTCACAGGGGGTTTTGACTGAAGCTTTCTTT.